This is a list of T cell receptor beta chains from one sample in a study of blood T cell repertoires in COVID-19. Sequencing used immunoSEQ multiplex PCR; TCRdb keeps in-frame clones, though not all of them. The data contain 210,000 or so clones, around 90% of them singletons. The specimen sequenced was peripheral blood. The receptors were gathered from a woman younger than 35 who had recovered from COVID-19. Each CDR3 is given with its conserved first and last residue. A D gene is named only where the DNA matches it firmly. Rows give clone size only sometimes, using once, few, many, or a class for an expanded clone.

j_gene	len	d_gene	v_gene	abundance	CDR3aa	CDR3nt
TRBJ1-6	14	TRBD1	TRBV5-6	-	CASSWDRWNSPLHF	TGTGCCAGCAGCTGGGACAGGTGGAATTCACCCCTCCACTTT
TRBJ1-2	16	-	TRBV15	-	CATSRDRSTEGYGYTF	TGTGCCACCAGCAGAGATCGCTCAACAGAGGGCTATGGCTACACCTTC
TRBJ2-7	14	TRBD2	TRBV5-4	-	CASSLGGSSYEQYF	TGTGCCAGCAGCTTAGGCGGGAGCTCCTACGAGCAGTACTTC
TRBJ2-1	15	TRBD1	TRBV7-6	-	CASTITGAPADEQFF	TGTGCCAGCACCATAACAGGGGCGCCGGCAGATGAGCAGTTCTTC
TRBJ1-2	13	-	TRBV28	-	CASSSPNSHGYTF	TGTGCCAGCAGTTCCCCGAATAGCCATGGCTACACCTTC
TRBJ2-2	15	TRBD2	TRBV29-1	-	CSVRFSGRAGGELFF	TGCAGCGTCAGATTTAGCGGGAGGGCCGGCGGGGAGCTGTTTTTT
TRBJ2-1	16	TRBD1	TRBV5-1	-	CASSLGRDRTYNEQFF	TGCGCCAGCAGCTTGGGGCGGGACAGGACTTACAATGAGCAGTTCTTC
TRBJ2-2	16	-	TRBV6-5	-	CASSYSRVVDTGELFF	TGTGCCAGCAGTTACTCACGGGTGGTTGATACCGGGGAGCTGTTTTTT
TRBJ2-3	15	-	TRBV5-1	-	CASRSALGLTDTQYF	TGCGCCAGCAGAAGCGCCTTGGGGCTCACAGATACGCAGTATTTT
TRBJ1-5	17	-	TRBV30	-	CAWSVERGPYSNQPQHF	TGTGCCTGGAGTGTAGAAAGGGGCCCATATAGCAATCAGCCCCAGCATTTT
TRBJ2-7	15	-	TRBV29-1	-	CSVRNQGFPTYEQYF	TGCAGCGTTAGAAACCAGGGTTTTCCTACTTACGAGCAGTACTTC
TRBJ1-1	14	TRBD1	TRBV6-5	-	CASRHRDRKGEAFF	TGTGCCAGCAGGCATCGGGACAGAAAGGGGGAAGCTTTCTTT
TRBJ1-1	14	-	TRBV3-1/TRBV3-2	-	CASSQEPPGTEAFF	TGTGCCAGCAGCCAAGAACCCCCCGGGACAGAAGCTTTCTTT
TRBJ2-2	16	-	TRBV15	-	CATSDRTGRNTGELFF	TGTGCCACCAGCGATCGTACGGGGAGGAACACCGGGGAGCTGTTTTTT
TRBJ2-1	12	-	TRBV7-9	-	CASSPGWDEQFF	TGTGCCAGCAGCCCAGGCTGGGATGAGCAGTTCTTC
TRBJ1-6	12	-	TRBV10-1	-	CASSETESPLHF	TGCGCCAGCAGTGAGACAGAATCACCCCTCCACTTT
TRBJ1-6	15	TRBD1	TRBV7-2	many	CASSGPGTDNSPLHF	TGTGCCAGCAGCGGACCCGGGACAGATAATTCACCCCTCCACTTT
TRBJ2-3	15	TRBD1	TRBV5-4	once	CASSIDRGSADTQYF	TGTGCCAGCAGCATAGACAGGGGGAGTGCAGATACGCAGTATTTT
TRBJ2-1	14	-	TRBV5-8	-	CASSLGGAYNEQFF	TGTGCCAGCAGCTTGGGGGGGGCCTACAATGAGCAGTTCTTC
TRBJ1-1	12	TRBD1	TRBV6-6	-	CAGSRGPTEAFF	TGTGCCGGCTCAAGGGGGCCCACTGAAGCTTTCTTT
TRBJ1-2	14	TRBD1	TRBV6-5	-	CASSYLGQGNGYTF	TGTGCCAGCAGTTACCTGGGACAGGGGAATGGCTACACCTTC